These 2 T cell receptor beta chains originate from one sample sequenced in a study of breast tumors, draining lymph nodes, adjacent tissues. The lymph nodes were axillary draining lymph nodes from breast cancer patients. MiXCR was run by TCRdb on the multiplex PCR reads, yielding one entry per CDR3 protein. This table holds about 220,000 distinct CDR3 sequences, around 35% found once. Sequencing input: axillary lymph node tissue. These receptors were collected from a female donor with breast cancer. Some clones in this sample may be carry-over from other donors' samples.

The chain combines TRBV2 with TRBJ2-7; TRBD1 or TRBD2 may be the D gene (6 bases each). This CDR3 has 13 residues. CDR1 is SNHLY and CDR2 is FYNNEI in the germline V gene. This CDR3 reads CASGQYKGYEQYF. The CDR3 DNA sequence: TGTGCTAGCGGACAGTACAAGGGCTACGAGCAGTACTTC. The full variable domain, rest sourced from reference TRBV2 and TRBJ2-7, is EPEVTQTPSHQVTQMGQEVILRCVPISNHLYFYWYRQILGQKVEFLVSFYNNEISEKSEIFDDQFSVERPDGSNFTLKIRSTKLEDSAMYFCASGQYKGYEQYFGPGTRLTVT.

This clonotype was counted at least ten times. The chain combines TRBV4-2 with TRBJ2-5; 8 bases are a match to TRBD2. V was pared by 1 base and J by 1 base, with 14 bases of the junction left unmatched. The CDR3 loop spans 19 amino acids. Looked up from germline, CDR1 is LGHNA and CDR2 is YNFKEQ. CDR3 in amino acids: CASSQGGGGSGGIQETQYF. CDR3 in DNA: TGTGCCAGCAGCCAAGGGGGGGGTGGGAGCGGGGGTATCCAAGAGACCCAGTACTTC.